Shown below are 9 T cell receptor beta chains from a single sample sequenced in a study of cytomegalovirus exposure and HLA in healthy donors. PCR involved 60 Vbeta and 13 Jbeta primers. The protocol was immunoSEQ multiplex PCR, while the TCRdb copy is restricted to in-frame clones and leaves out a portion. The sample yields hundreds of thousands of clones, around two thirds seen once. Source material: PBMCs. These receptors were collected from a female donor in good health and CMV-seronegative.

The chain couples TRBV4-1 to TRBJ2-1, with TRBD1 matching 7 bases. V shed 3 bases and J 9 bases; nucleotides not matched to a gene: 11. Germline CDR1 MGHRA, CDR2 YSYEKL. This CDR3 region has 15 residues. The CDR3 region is CASSQVTGLVSEQFF. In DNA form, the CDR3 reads TGCGCCAGCAGCCAGGTGACAGGGTTGGTCAGTGAGCAGTTCTTC.

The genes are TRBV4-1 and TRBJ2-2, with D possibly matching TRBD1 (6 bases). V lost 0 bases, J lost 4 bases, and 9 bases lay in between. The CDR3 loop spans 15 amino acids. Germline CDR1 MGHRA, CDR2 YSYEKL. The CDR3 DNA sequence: TGCGCCAGCAGCCAAGATCGGACAGCCACCGGGGAGCTGTTTTTT. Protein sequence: CASSQDRTATGELFF.

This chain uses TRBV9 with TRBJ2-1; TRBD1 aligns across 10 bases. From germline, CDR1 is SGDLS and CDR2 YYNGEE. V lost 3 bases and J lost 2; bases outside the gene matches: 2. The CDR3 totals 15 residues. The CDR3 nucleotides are TGTGCCAGCAGCGCCGGGACAGGGGCCTACAATGAGCAGTTCTTC. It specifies CASSAGTGAYNEQFF.

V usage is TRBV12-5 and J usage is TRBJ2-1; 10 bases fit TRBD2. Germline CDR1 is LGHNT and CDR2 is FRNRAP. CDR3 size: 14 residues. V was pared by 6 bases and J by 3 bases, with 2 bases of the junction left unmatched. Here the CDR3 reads CASGASGGYNEQFF. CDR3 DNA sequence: TGTGCTAGTGGGGCTAGCGGGGGCTACAATGAGCAGTTCTTC.

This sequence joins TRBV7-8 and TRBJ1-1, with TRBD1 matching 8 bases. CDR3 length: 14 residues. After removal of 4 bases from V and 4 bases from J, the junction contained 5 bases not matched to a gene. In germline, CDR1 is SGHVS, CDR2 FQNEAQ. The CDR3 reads CASSSLQGGTEAFF. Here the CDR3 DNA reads TGTGCCAGCAGCTCATTACAGGGGGGCACTGAAGCTTTCTTT.

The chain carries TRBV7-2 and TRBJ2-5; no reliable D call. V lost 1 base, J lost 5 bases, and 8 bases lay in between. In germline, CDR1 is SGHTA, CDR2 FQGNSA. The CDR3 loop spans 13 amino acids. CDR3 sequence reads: CASSLGVRETQYF. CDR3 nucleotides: TGTGCCAGCAGCTTAGGAGTCCGCGAGACCCAGTACTTC.

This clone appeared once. The CDR3: CASSYGQGRVDEQFF. The DNA for the CDR3 is TGTGCCAGCAGTTACGGACAGGGACGCGTCGATGAGCAGTTCTTC. The chain has TRBV6-5 and TRBJ2-1; 8 bases match TRBD1. This CDR3 contains 15 residues. V lost 2 bases, J lost 8 bases, and 8 bases stayed unmatched. Germline lookup yields CDR1 MNHEY and CDR2 SVGAGI.

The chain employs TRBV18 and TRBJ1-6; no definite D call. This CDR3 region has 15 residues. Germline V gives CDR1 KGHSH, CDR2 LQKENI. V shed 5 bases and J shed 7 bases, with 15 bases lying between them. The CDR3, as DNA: TGTGCCAGCTCAGTCGAGCGAGGTGAAAATTCACCCCTCCACTTT. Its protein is CASSVERGENSPLHF.

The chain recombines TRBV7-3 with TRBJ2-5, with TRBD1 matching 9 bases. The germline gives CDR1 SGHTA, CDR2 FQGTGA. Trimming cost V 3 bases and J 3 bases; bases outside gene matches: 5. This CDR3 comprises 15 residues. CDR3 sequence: CASSFAGTGKETQYF. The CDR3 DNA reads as TGTGCCAGCAGCTTTGCCGGGACAGGGAAAGAGACCCAGTACTTC.